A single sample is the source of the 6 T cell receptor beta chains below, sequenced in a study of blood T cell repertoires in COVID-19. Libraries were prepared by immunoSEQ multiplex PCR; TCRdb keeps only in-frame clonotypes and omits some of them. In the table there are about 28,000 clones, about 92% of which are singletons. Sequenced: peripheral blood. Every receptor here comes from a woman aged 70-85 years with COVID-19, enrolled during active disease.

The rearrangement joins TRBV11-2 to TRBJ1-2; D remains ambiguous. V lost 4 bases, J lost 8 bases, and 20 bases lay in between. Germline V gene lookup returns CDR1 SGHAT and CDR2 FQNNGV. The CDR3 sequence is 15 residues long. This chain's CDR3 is CASSYTGPIVRGYTF. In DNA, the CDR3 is TGTGCCAGCAGCTATACGGGTCCCATTGTGAGGGGCTACACCTTC. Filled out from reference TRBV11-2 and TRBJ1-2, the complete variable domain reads EAGVAQSPRYKIIEKRQSVAFWCNPISGHATLYWYQQILGQGPKLLIQFQNNGVVDDSQLPKDRFSAERLKGVDSTLKIQPAKLEDSAVYLCASSYTGPIVRGYTFGSGTRLTVV.

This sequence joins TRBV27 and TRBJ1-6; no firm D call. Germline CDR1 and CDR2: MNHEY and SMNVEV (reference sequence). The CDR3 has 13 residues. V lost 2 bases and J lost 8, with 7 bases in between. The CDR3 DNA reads TGTGCCAGCAGTTTAGGCGGGTATTCACCCCTCCACTTT. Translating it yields CASSLGGYSPLHF.

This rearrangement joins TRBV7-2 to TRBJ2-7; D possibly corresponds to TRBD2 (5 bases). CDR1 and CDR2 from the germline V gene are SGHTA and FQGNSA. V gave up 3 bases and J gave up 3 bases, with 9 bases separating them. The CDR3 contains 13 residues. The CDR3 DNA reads TGTGCCAGCAGCTTCCAAGGGAGCTACGAGCAGTACTTC. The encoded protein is CASSFQGSYEQYF.

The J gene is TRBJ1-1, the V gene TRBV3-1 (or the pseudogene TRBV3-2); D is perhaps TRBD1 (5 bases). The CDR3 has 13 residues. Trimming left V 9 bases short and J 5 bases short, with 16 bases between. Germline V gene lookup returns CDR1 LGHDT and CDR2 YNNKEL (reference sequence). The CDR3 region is CASRRQGGTEAFF. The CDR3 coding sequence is TGTGCCAGTAGGAGGCAGGGAGGAACTGAAGCTTTCTTT.

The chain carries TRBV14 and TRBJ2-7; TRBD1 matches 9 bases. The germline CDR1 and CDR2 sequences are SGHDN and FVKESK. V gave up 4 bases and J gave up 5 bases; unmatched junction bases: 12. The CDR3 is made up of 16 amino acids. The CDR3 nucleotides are TGTGCCAGCAGCCTGCACCTCGGGACAGGGAAGGACGAGCAGTACTTC. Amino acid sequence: CASSLHLGTGKDEQYF.

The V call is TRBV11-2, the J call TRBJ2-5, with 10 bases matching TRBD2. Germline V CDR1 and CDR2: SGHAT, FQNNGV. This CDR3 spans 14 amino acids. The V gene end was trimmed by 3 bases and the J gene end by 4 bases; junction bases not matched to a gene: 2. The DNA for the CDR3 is TGTGCCAGCAGCTTGCGACTAGCGGGAGAGACCCAGTACTTC. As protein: CASSLRLAGETQYF.